A single sample is the source of the 29 T cell receptor beta chains below, sequenced in a study of T cell changes during pregnancy in multiple sclerosis. Measured with immunoSEQ multiplex PCR; TCRdb has only the in-frame clones, and not every one. The data show about 42,000 clones, with about 85% seen just once and 0.75% to 1% held by the top ten. The source material was CD4+ T cells from peripheral blood mononuclear cells, sampled after pregnancy. Receptors were obtained from a female donor with multiple sclerosis, enrolled in a pregnancy study.

CDR3 in amino acids: CASSSPGRRPNYGYTF. CDR3 coding DNA: TGTGCCAGCAGTTCCCCAGGTCGGAGGCCTAACTATGGCTACACCTTC. The chain is built from TRBV28 and TRBJ1-2; D remains ambiguous. V lost 4 bases and J lost 0, with 15 bases in between. CDR1 is MDHEN and CDR2 is SYDVKM in the germline V gene. The CDR3 consists of 16 residues.

The genes are TRBV30 and TRBJ2-7; D might be TRBD2 (5 bases). CDR3 length: 13 residues. Germline values: CDR1 GTSNPN, CDR2 SVGIG (reference sequence). The V gene lost 5 bases and the J gene lost 4 bases, with 15 bases spanning the gap. As DNA, the CDR3 is TGTGCCTGGGGCCCAGGCGGACTTTACGAGCAGTACTTC. Amino acids: CAWGPGGLYEQYF.

The J gene is TRBJ2-2, the V gene TRBV5-1; TRBD1 might be the D (6 bases). The ends were cut back, 0 bases at V and 4 bases at J, with 7 bases in the middle. Germline V CDR1 and CDR2: SGHRS, YFSETQ. This CDR3 has 14 residues. Written as DNA, the CDR3 is TGCGCCAGCAGCTTGGGACAGGCCACCGGGGAGCTGTTTTTT. This sequence encodes CASSLGQATGELFF.

The chain employs TRBV27 and TRBJ2-3; D perhaps matches TRBD2 (5 bases). This CDR3 is built from 15 residues. The V end was cut by 7 bases, the J end by 4 bases, with 18 bases between. Germline V gene sequence: CDR1 MNHEY, CDR2 SMNVEV (reference sequence). The CDR3 region is CASNRLSPAADTQYF. CDR3 DNA sequence: TGTGCCAGCAATCGACTATCCCCCGCGGCAGATACGCAGTATTTT.

This CDR3 is CASIGESVMNTEAFF. The CDR3 nucleotides read TGTGCCAGCATAGGGGAATCGGTAATGAACACTGAAGCTTTCTTT. The rearrangement links TRBV2 to TRBJ1-1; D possibly corresponds to TRBD1 (5 bases). Germline loops: CDR1 SNHLY, CDR2 FYNNEI. Trimming stripped 7 bases from V and 0 bases from J, with 15 bases between. This CDR3 contains 15 residues.

The count of this clone is one. This chain joins TRBV4-1 and TRBJ2-3; TRBD2 matches 8 bases. The CDR3 runs to 20 residues. Germline lookup yields CDR1 MGHRA and CDR2 YSYEKL. The junction had 19 bases not matched to a gene; V was cut back by 5 bases and J by 0 bases. The CDR3 nucleotides are TGCGCCAGCAGCGCACGCATCTCCGGGGGGGCCCACTCAAGCACAGATACGCAGTATTTT. This translates into CASSARISGGAHSSTDTQYF.

This clone was seen once. The chain couples TRBV7-9 to TRBJ1-1; D ambiguous. This CDR3 region has 13 residues. V lost 1 base and J lost 6, with 9 bases in between. CDR1 and CDR2 (germline): SEHNR, FQNEAQ (reference sequence). The CDR3 DNA sequence: TGTGCCAGCAGCTTAGTAGGAGGGTCTGAAGCTTTCTTT. This sequence encodes CASSLVGGSEAFF. The variable domain in full, with the rest retrieved from reference TRBV7-9 and TRBJ1-1, is DTGVSQNPRHKITKRGQNVTFRCDPISEHNRLYWYRQTLGQGPEFLTYFQNEAQLEKSRLLSDRFSAERPKGSFSTLEIQRTEQGDSAMYLCASSLVGGSEAFFGQGTRLTVV.

This clone was counted a single time. The J gene is TRBJ1-2, the V gene TRBV30; D call uncertain. The CDR3 contains 13 residues. Between the trimmed V and J ends, which lost 2 bases and 8 bases, there was a span of 15 bases. Germline CDR1 GTSNPN, CDR2 SVGIG (reference sequence). CDR3 residues: CAWSRGNGNGYTF. The CDR3 DNA follows: TGTGCCTGGAGTAGAGGGAATGGGAACGGCTACACCTTC.

V is TRBV4-1 and J is TRBJ1-5; weak D call: TRBD1 (6 bases). V was pared by 5 bases and J by 6 bases, with 11 bases between. The germline V gene encodes CDR1 MGHRA and CDR2 YSYEKL. The CDR3 has 13 amino acids. The CDR3 here is CASSRGSGQPQHF. The CDR3 DNA follows: TGCGCCAGCAGCAGGGGGTCCGGTCAGCCCCAGCATTTT.

This rearrangement joins TRBV5-1 to TRBJ2-2; D may be TRBD2 (5 bases). Per the germline V gene, CDR1 is SGHRS and CDR2 is YFSETQ. V was cut by 5 bases and J by 5 bases, with 13 bases left in between. This CDR3 spans 14 amino acids. In DNA form, the CDR3 reads TGCGCCAGCAGTGAGGGCCTCGGGACCGGGGAGCTGTTTTTT. As protein: CASSEGLGTGELFF.

The V gene is TRBV4-3, the J gene TRBJ2-3; possibly TRBD1 for D (6 bases). This CDR3 region has 14 residues. Germline V gives CDR1 LGHNA, CDR2 YSLEER. Trimming removed 1 base from V and 9 bases from J, with 14 bases in between. CDR3: CASSQAQGLGTQYF. The CDR3 nucleotides are TGCGCCAGCAGCCAAGCGCAGGGGTTGGGGACGCAGTATTTT.

The chain carries TRBV4-3 and TRBJ1-6; D gene uncertain. Germline CDR1 reads LGHNA; CDR2 reads YSLEER. This CDR3 has 16 residues. Trimming removed 1 base from V and 0 bases from J, with 7 bases in between. The chain's CDR3 is CASSQALGSYNSPLHF. Here the CDR3 DNA reads TGCGCCAGCAGCCAAGCCCTAGGCTCCTATAATTCACCCCTCCACTTT.

This clone has a handful of counts. This chain links TRBV7-9 with TRBJ1-6; 10 bases align to TRBD1. Trimming removed 5 bases from V and 8 bases from J; junction bases left unmatched: 6. Germline V CDR1 and CDR2: SEHNR, FQNEAQ (reference sequence). The CDR3 is made up of 15 amino acids. The CDR3 loop is CASSPTGTGDSPLHF. CDR3 nucleotide sequence: TGTGCCAGCAGCCCTACGGGGACAGGGGATTCACCCCTCCACTTT.

This chain connects TRBV15 to TRBJ2-4, with D maybe TRBD1 (5 bases). V was clipped by 1 base and J by 3 bases, with 13 bases between them. The germline CDR1 and CDR2 sequences are LNHNV and YYDKDF (reference sequence). The CDR3 has 16 residues. CDR3 region: CATSRGRVGGKNIQYF. The CDR3 DNA follows: TGTGCCACCAGCAGAGGCAGGGTCGGCGGCAAAAACATTCAGTACTTC.

The gene calls are TRBV2 and TRBJ1-5; tentatively, D is TRBD1 (5 bases). Germline-derived CDR1 and CDR2 are SNHLY and FYNNEI. This CDR3 contains 14 residues. Between the trimmed V and J ends, which lost 6 bases and 0 bases, there was a span of 9 bases. CDR3 sequence: CASRSGLSNQPQHF. The CDR3 DNA is TGTGCCAGCAGATCGGGACTTAGCAATCAGCCCCAGCATTTT.

The genes are TRBV18 and TRBJ2-1; no clear D gene. CDR3 size: 15 residues. Germline V gene lookup returns CDR1 KGHSH and CDR2 LQKENI. Trimming removed 3 bases at V and 4 bases at J, with 13 bases between. CDR3 sequence reads: CASSPTEIGYNEQFF. The CDR3 DNA follows: TGTGCCAGCTCACCGACGGAGATAGGATACAATGAGCAGTTCTTC.

Written as DNA, the CDR3 is TGTGCCAGCAGAACGGGACAGGGGTACGAGCAGTACTTC. Residues: CASRTGQGYEQYF. The gene calls are TRBV7-9 and TRBJ2-7, with 10 bases lining up with TRBD1. CDR3 length equals 13 residues. Per the germline V gene, CDR1 is SEHNR and CDR2 is FQNEAQ (reference sequence). V shed 6 bases, J shed 4 bases, and the junction held 3 bases outside the gene matches.

This clone has only a few counts. J is TRBJ2-3 and V is TRBV7-3; 7 positions agree with TRBD1. V lost 2 bases and J lost 6; bases outside the gene matches: 5. Germline-derived CDR1 and CDR2 are SGHTA and FQGTGA. This CDR3 is 14 amino acids long. The CDR3 spells CASSLEGAGDTQYF. DNA for the CDR3: TGTGCCAGCAGCTTAGAGGGGGCAGGGGATACGCAGTATTTT.

This clone has a handful of counts. In the same sample, other DNA sequences code for this CDR3. The chain uses TRBV7-9 and TRBJ2-1; tentative D call: TRBD2 (5 bases). This CDR3 has 16 amino acids. V dropped 5 bases and J dropped 3 bases, with 17 bases sitting between them. CDR1 is SEHNR and CDR2 is FQNEAQ in the germline V gene (reference sequence). CDR3 region: CASSLSLASSYNEQFF. The CDR3 nucleotides are TGTGCCAGCAGCCTCTCGCTAGCATCGAGCTACAATGAGCAGTTCTTC.

V and J are TRBV7-9 and TRBJ2-1, with TRBD1 matching 7 bases. The germline CDR1 and CDR2 sequences are SEHNR and FQNEAQ (reference sequence). With V trimmed by 5 bases and J by 0 bases, 7 bases remained unmatched. There are 16 residues in the CDR3. CDR3 residues: CASSPRGGSSYNEQFF. Here the CDR3 DNA reads TGTGCCAGCAGCCCCCGAGGGGGCAGCTCCTACAATGAGCAGTTCTTC.

CDR3 residues: CASSASSGGETQYF. As DNA, the CDR3 is TGTGCCAGCTCTGCCTCTAGCGGAGGGGAGACCCAGTACTTC. The chain recombines TRBV18 with TRBJ2-5, with 7 bases aligning to TRBD2. The CDR3 spans 14 residues. Germline CDR1 and CDR2: KGHSH and LQKENI. V lost 6 bases to trimming and J lost 5 bases; unmatched junction nucleotides: 9.

The rearrangement links TRBV19 to TRBJ2-2; TRBD2 might be the D (6 bases). The V gene lost 6 bases and the J gene lost 5 bases, with 16 bases spanning the gap. CDR1 and CDR2 from the germline V gene are LNHDA and SQIVND (reference sequence). There are 15 residues in the CDR3. The CDR3 protein is CASREQRAGTGELFF. CDR3 nucleotides: TGTGCCAGTAGGGAGCAGCGGGCGGGGACCGGGGAGCTGTTTTTT.

V gene TRBV10-3 combines with J gene TRBJ1-1; 7 bases fit TRBD1. V shed 0 bases and J 5 bases; nucleotides not matched to a gene: 6. This CDR3 contains 15 residues. CDR1 is ENHRY, CDR2 SYGVKD, per germline. The CDR3 nucleotides are TGTGCCATCAGTGAGTCTGGAGGGGGCGCGACTGAAGCTTTCTTT. Translating it yields CAISESGGGATEAFF.

The rearrangement uses TRBV29-1 and TRBJ1-5; TRBD1 aligns across 11 bases. The CDR3 has 15 amino acids. V shed 4 bases, J shed 7 bases, and the junction held 9 bases outside the gene matches. In germline, CDR1 is SQVTM, CDR2 ANQGSEA. As DNA, the CDR3 is TGCAGCGTTGCTTATGGGACAGGGGGTGGACAGCCCCAGCATTTT. Translating it yields CSVAYGTGGGQPQHF. The full variable domain, in which reference TRBV29-1 and TRBJ1-5 provide the parts outside the CDR3, is SAVISQKPSRDICQRGTSLTIQCQVDSQVTMMFWYRQQPGQSLTLIATANQGSEATYESGFVIDKFPISRPNLTFSTLTVSNMSPEDSSIYLCSVAYGTGGGQPQHFGDGTRLSIL.

This clone was counted between two and nine times. The rearrangement links TRBV2 to TRBJ1-6; D gene unclear. CDR3 length equals 15 residues. Germline assignment: CDR1 SNHLY and CDR2 FYNNEI. V was trimmed by 6 bases and J by 7 bases, leaving 16 bases between them. As DNA, the CDR3 is TGTGCCAGCAGCCCGTACACCCCCCCGAATTCACCCCTCCACTTT. This translates into CASSPYTPPNSPLHF.

The chain recombines TRBV7-2 with TRBJ2-1; the match to TRBD1 covers 8 bases. There are 15 residues in the CDR3. V dropped 5 bases and J dropped 8; count of bases not matched to a gene: 11. CDR1 is SGHTA, CDR2 FQGNSA, per germline. CDR3 region: CASSPAGTGTYEQFF. The DNA of the CDR3 is TGTGCCAGCAGCCCTGCCGGGACAGGTACCTATGAGCAGTTCTTC.

The chain couples TRBV29-1 to TRBJ1-2; perhaps TRBD1 as D (5 bases). Germline V gene sequence: CDR1 SQVTM, CDR2 ANQGSEA. The CDR3 extends over 14 amino acids. V was pared by 6 bases and J by 4 bases, with 18 bases between. DNA for the CDR3: TGCAGCGTCTGGGCCCAGGGAGGGAGCTATGGCTACACCTTC. This encodes CSVWAQGGSYGYTF.

For the CDR3, the DNA is TGCGCCAGCAGTTCCTTAGACAGGGCCTACGAGCAGTACTTC. It yields the protein CASSSLDRAYEQYF. The genes are TRBV4-3 and TRBJ2-7; 7 bases map to TRBD1. Per the germline V gene, CDR1 is LGHNA and CDR2 is YSLEER. The CDR3 covers 14 residues. The junction had 7 bases not matched to a gene; V was cut back by 6 bases and J by 2 bases.

This chain uses TRBV6-1 with TRBJ2-3; 13 nucleotides agree with TRBD2. Germline CDR1 MNHNS, CDR2 SASEGT. J lost 4 bases, V lost 4 bases, and 5 bases had no gene match. This CDR3 has 16 residues. The CDR3 reads CASSVTSGGVPDTQYF. CDR3 nucleotides: TGTGCCAGCAGTGTTACTAGCGGGGGGGTGCCAGATACGCAGTATTTT.